One sample yielded the 30 T cell receptor beta chains listed below, sequenced in a study of blood T cells in healthy people across ages. Primers used in a second PCR of roughly 7 to 12 cycles were a sample-barcoded 5' primer and a J-beta primer mix. A single record per CDR3 protein comes from TCRdb applying MiXCR to the 5' RACE reads. The table records some 930,000 distinct CDR3 sequences, about 28% of them present only once. These data were also reused for a study on T cells of mothers and their children.

Material for sequencing was blood. The receptors here all came from a woman aged 40 to 50 in good health.

This clonotype was observed a handful of times. The chain couples TRBV7-2 to TRBJ2-1; maybe TRBD2 (6 bases). The CDR3 spans 15 residues. The ends were cut back, 1 base at V and 3 bases at J, with 10 bases in the middle. Germline V gene data show CDR1 as SGHTA and CDR2 as FQGNSA. DNA of the CDR3: TGTGCCAGCAGCTTAGACTACGGGAGCTACAATGAGCAGTTCTTC. Protein sequence: CASSLDYGSYNEQFF.

For this clonotype: Since no conserved phenylalanine or tryptophan closes the CDR3, a read error is the likely cause. The chain recombines TRBV18 with TRBJ1-2, with D possibly being TRBD1 (6 bases). This CDR3 region has 14 residues. Trimming removed 6 bases from V and 1 base from J, with 12 bases in between. Germline V lookup: CDR1 KGHSH, CDR2 LQKENI. CDR3 nucleotides: TGTGCCAGCTCCCCGCTGGACAGTAACTATGGCTACACCTAC. Translating gives CASSPLDSNYGYTY.

This chain joins TRBV2 and TRBJ1-1, with 7 bases fitting TRBD1. Germline assignment: CDR1 SNHLY and CDR2 FYNNEI. This CDR3 is built from 16 residues. J lost 0 bases, V lost 6 bases, and 10 bases had no gene match. CDR3 DNA sequence: TGTGCCAGCAGCGTCCCCCCACAGGGGATGAACACTGAAGCTTTCTTT. Protein product: CASSVPPQGMNTEAFF. The full variable domain, in which reference TRBV2 and TRBJ1-1 provide the parts outside the CDR3, is EPEVTQTPSHQVTQMGQEVILRCVPISNHLYFYWYRQILGQKVEFLVSFYNNEISEKSEIFDDQFSVERPDGSNFTLKIRSTKLEDSAMYFCASSVPPQGMNTEAFFGQGTRLTVV.

The genes are TRBV29-1 and TRBJ2-3; TRBD2 might be the D (6 bases). This CDR3 has 11 amino acids. CDR1 is SQVTM and CDR2 is ANQGSEA in the germline V gene. V dropped 6 bases and J dropped 6 bases, with 10 bases sitting between them. DNA for the CDR3: TGCAGCGTCCCAAGCGGGGATACGCAGTATTTT. Encoded protein: CSVPSGDTQYF.

Details on this clonotype: Given the absence of the conserved phenylalanine or tryptophan at the CDR3 end, a read error is likely. The chain couples TRBV12-3 or TRBV12-4 to TRBJ1-1; no reliable D call. The CDR3 has 12 residues. The V end was cut by 8 bases, the J end by 5 bases, with 12 bases between. CDR3 coding DNA: TGTGCCAGCTTAACCCTCGGGACTGAAGCTTTCGTT. It translates to CASLTLGTEAFV.

This clonotype was seen just once. CDR3 region: CSARSLAGDYEQYF. The CDR3 DNA reads as TGCAGTGCTAGATCGTTAGCGGGAGATTACGAGCAGTACTTC. V usage is TRBV20-1 and J usage is TRBJ2-4; 9 bases match TRBD2. TRBJ2-7 explains the end of the DNA better; the J call may be wrong. This CDR3 comprises 14 residues. Germline lookup yields CDR1 DFQATT and CDR2 SNEGSKA (reference sequence).

This clonotype was seen at least ten times. This chain uses TRBV9 with TRBJ2-7; TRBD2 is a possible D gene (5 bases). The CDR3 loop spans 14 amino acids. Deletions cut 0 bases from V and 3 bases from J, with 10 bases between. Germline lookup yields CDR1 SGDLS and CDR2 YYNGEE. The CDR3 DNA reads TGTGCCAGCAGCGTAGGAGGGAATGGCTACGAGCAGTACTTC. This translates into CASSVGGNGYEQYF.

V usage is TRBV3-1 and J usage is TRBJ1-2, with D possibly being TRBD1 (5 bases). Trimming took off 0 bases at V and 10 bases at J, with 18 bases between the two ends. The CDR3 extends over 15 amino acids. Germline CDR1 LGHDT, CDR2 YNNKEL (reference sequence). The CDR3: CASSQDRGGTSDYTF. In DNA, the CDR3 is TGTGCCAGCAGCCAAGATAGGGGAGGGACGTCTGACTACACCTTC.

In the case of this clonotype: A single base separates this from a much larger clone, so it may be a read error. The V gene is TRBV7-2, the J gene TRBJ2-1, with D possibly TRBD1 on 6 matching bases. Germline assignment: CDR1 SGHTA and CDR2 FQGNSA. The CDR3 is made up of 15 amino acids. V was pared by 4 bases and J by 10 bases, with 20 bases between. DNA of the CDR3: TGTGCCAGCAGCTGGCCGGGCAGGGGCACCTACGAGCAGTTCTTC. Protein sequence: CASSWPGRGTYEQFF.

This clonotype turned up a few times. The chain employs TRBV7-9 and TRBJ1-1; D gene unclear. V shed 3 bases and J shed 1 base, with 12 bases lying between them. This CDR3 has 15 amino acids. Per germline, CDR1 SEHNR and CDR2 FQNEAQ (reference sequence). The CDR3 region has the DNA TGTGCCAGCAGCTTGGAGATACGGCGGAACACTGAAGCTTTCTTT. Protein product: CASSLEIRRNTEAFF. The variable domain in full, with the rest retrieved from reference TRBV7-9 and TRBJ1-1, is DTGVSQNPRHKITKRGQNVTFRCDPISEHNRLYWYRQTLGQGPEFLTYFQNEAQLEKSRLLSDRFSAERPKGSFSTLEIQRTEQGDSAMYLCASSLEIRRNTEAFFGQGTRLTVV.

Many counts were recorded for this clonotype. The chain couples TRBV4-1 to TRBJ2-5, with TRBD2 matching 16 bases. CDR3 length: 20 residues. Germline V gene lookup returns CDR1 MGHRA and CDR2 YSYEKL. J gave up 2 bases and V 2 bases, and 11 bases lay outside the gene matches. The CDR3 loop reads CASSQSPGLAGGPWQETQYF. In nucleotides, the CDR3 is TGCGCCAGCAGCCAATCCCCGGGACTAGCGGGGGGGCCGTGGCAAGAGACCCAGTACTTC.

Points on this clonotype: Since a much larger clone is just one base distant, this may be a read error. The V and J genes are TRBV10-3 and TRBJ2-1; weak D call: TRBD1 (6 bases). V was pared by 0 bases and J by 3 bases, with 9 bases between. CDR3 size: 15 residues. CDR1 is ENHRY, CDR2 SYGVKD, per germline. CDR3: CAISESIGGYNEQFF. The CDR3 DNA reads as TGTGCCATCAGTGAGTCGATAGGGGGCTACAATGAGCAGTTCTTC.

In its sample, this clonotype was seen a few times. A single base separates this from a much larger clone, so it may be a read error. The V and J genes are TRBV20-1 and TRBJ1-2, with TRBD1 identical over 7 bases. Losses at the gene ends were 3 bases for V and 8 bases for J; bases not matched to a gene: 15. Per germline, CDR1 DFQATT and CDR2 SNEGSKA (reference sequence). CDR3 length: 15 residues. Written as DNA, the CDR3 is TGCAGTGCTAGTGGCGGACAGGCCCGTTGTGAGGGCTACACCTTC. This encodes CSASGGQARCEGYTF.

The sample holds many counts of this clonotype. The chain recombines TRBV9 with TRBJ2-1, with D possibly TRBD2 on 6 matching bases. Germline V lookup: CDR1 SGDLS, CDR2 YYNGEE. The ends were cut back, 0 bases at V and 10 bases at J, with 14 bases in the middle. This CDR3 comprises 14 residues. The DNA of the CDR3 is TGTGCCAGCAGCGTAGAGAGGCGGGACGCCGAGCAGTTCTTC. Translation gives CASSVERRDAEQFF.

This clonotype was picked up a small number of times. The chain recombines TRBV7-2 with TRBJ1-5, with 7 bases lining up with TRBD1. Germline V gene sequence: CDR1 SGHTA, CDR2 FQGNSA. CDR3 size: 13 residues. V gave up 4 bases and J gave up 8 bases; unmatched junction bases: 5. CDR3: CASSSDRSEPQHF. The CDR3, as DNA: TGTGCCAGCAGCTCGGACAGGAGCGAGCCCCAGCATTTT. Variable domain in full (rest from reference TRBV7-2 and TRBJ1-5): GAGVSQSPSNKVTEKGKDVELRCDPISGHTALYWYRQSLGQGLEFLIYFQGNSAPDKSGLPSDRFSAERTGGSVSTLTIQRTQQEDSAVYLCASSSDRSEPQHFGDGTRLSIL.

The rearrangement links TRBV29-1 to TRBJ2-5; D is tentatively TRBD1 or TRBD2 (5 bases each). The V gene lost 6 bases and the J gene lost 5 bases, with 10 bases spanning the gap. This CDR3 contains 11 residues. CDR1 is SQVTM, CDR2 ANQGSEA, per germline. Here the CDR3 DNA reads TGCAGCGTGGGGGAGCTGGAGACCCAGTACTTC. Amino acids: CSVGELETQYF.

The rearrangement joins TRBV2 to TRBJ2-7; 8 positions agree with TRBD2. Germline CDR1 SNHLY, CDR2 FYNNEI. With 7 bases clipped from V and 2 bases from J, the junction kept 7 bases outside the gene matches. The CDR3 contains 14 residues. The CDR3 nucleotides are TGTGCCAGCACCCGGGAGGGGGGTCCCTACGAGCAGTACTTC. This gives the protein CASTREGGPYEQYF.

The chain is built from TRBV5-1 and TRBJ1-6; weak D call: TRBD1 (5 bases). V was cut by 2 bases and J by 5 bases, with 11 bases left in between. The CDR3 totals 15 residues. CDR1 is SGHRS, CDR2 YFSETQ, per germline. The CDR3 coding sequence is TGCGCCAGCAGCTTCGGGGGAAGAAATAATTCACCCCTCCACTTT. It codes for CASSFGGRNNSPLHF.

V and J are TRBV7-9 and TRBJ1-2; weak D call: TRBD1 (5 bases). Germline CDR1 is SEHNR and CDR2 is FQNEAQ (reference sequence). The CDR3 has 16 amino acids. The V gene lost 4 bases and the J gene lost 3 bases, with 18 bases spanning the gap. The CDR3 reads CASSSWETAQDYGYTF. The CDR3 bases are TGTGCCAGCAGCTCTTGGGAGACAGCCCAAGACTATGGCTACACCTTC.

This clonotype has only a few counts. It may be a read error: a sequence one base away is much more abundant. This rearrangement joins TRBV12-3 or TRBV12-4 to TRBJ2-1; 8 bases are shared with TRBD2. Gene TRBJ2-7 matches the end of the DNA better, so the J call may be wrong. This CDR3 has 14 amino acids. The DNA for the CDR3 is TGTGCCAGCAGTAGGACTAGCTCCTACAATGAGCAGTACTTC. Translated: CASSRTSSYNEQYF.

This clonotype was counted only a few times. This chain uses TRBV7-3 with TRBJ1-4, with 7 bases matching TRBD1. V lost 5 bases to trimming and J lost 7 bases; unmatched junction nucleotides: 10. Germline V gene lookup returns CDR1 SGHTA and CDR2 FQGTGA. The CDR3 is 15 amino acids. The CDR3 sequence: CASSASGGEGEKLFF. For the CDR3, the DNA is TGTGCCAGCAGCGCCTCAGGGGGAGAAGGTGAAAAACTGTTTTTT.

This clonotype has only a few counts. The rearrangement links TRBV7-9 to TRBJ2-7, with a weak D call TRBD1 (6 bases). Germline V gene lookup returns CDR1 SEHNR and CDR2 FQNEAQ (reference sequence). V was pared by 6 bases and J by 3 bases, with 12 bases between. The CDR3 has 13 residues. The CDR3 DNA follows: TGTGCCAGCAGGGGGACACCCGGCTACGAGCAGTACTTC. Amino acid sequence: CASRGTPGYEQYF. Looking up the rest from reference TRBV7-9 and TRBJ2-7 gives the full variable domain: DTGVSQNPRHKITKRGQNVTFRCDPISEHNRLYWYRQTLGQGPEFLTYFQNEAQLEKSRLLSDRFSAERPKGSFSTLEIQRTEQGDSAMYLCASRGTPGYEQYFGPGTRLTVT.

A few counts support this clonotype. The chain carries TRBV28 and TRBJ1-6; 8 bases are shared with TRBD1. The germline gives CDR1 MDHEN, CDR2 SYDVKM. The ends lost 1 base at V and 5 bases at J; junction bases unmatched: 7. CDR3 length: 17 residues. The CDR3, as DNA: TGTGCCAGCAGTTTATTAGGTCAGGGGGCGAATAATTCACCCCTCCACTTT. Its protein is CASSLLGQGANNSPLHF.

With respect to this clonotype: Since a much larger clone is just one base distant, this may be a read error. CDR3 loop: CVISPQQGSVSQNEQFF. In DNA form, the CDR3 reads TGTGTCATCAGCCCCCAACAGGGTTCAGTGTCGCAAAATGAGCAGTTCTTC. The V call is TRBV10-3, the J call TRBJ2-1, with D perhaps TRBD1 (6 bases). The CDR3 is 17 residues long. From germline, CDR1 is ENHRY and CDR2 SYGVKD.

The DNA for the CDR3 is TGCGCCAGCAGCTTGACCGCGGGACTGTCAATCACAGATACGCAGTATTTT. The encoded protein is CASSLTAGLSITDTQYF. The chain couples TRBV5-1 to TRBJ2-3; tentatively, D is TRBD2 (6 bases). The CDR3 length is 17 residues. Trimming took off 1 base at V and 2 bases at J, with 17 bases between the two ends. The germline CDR1 and CDR2 sequences are SGHRS and YFSETQ.

Details on this clonotype: A much larger clone differs by one base, so this may be a read error. The chain employs TRBV6-5 and TRBJ1-2; D is unclear. This CDR3 has 15 residues. Germline V lookup: CDR1 MNHEY, CDR2 SVGAGI. CDR3 amino acids: CASSYSAGFGYGCTF. The CDR3, as DNA: TGTGCCAGCAGTTACTCAGCGGGGTTTGGGTATGGCTGCACCTTC.

V and J are TRBV7-2 and TRBJ1-4; the match to TRBD1 covers 9 bases. The trim removed 5 bases at V and 8 bases at J, leaving 9 bases unmatched. The length of the CDR3 is 15 residues. Germline-derived CDR1 and CDR2 are SGHTA and FQGNSA. This CDR3 reads CASSHRTGEGEKLFF. As DNA, the CDR3 is TGTGCCAGCAGCCATCGGACAGGGGAGGGAGAAAAACTGTTTTTT.

This chain connects TRBV2 to TRBJ2-5; possibly TRBD2 for D (6 bases). V was cut by 6 bases and J by 5 bases, with 13 bases left in between. The CDR3 is 13 residues long. Per germline, CDR1 SNHLY and CDR2 FYNNEI. CDR3 loop: CASRRDSRETQYF. Written as DNA, the CDR3 is TGTGCCAGCAGACGGGACTCCAGGGAGACCCAGTACTTC.

As concerns this clonotype: Relative to the germline gene, one junction end is altered; a read error may explain this. The V call is TRBV6-1, the J call TRBJ2-5; 10 bases are shared with TRBD2. The CDR3 is 15 amino acids. Germline V gives CDR1 MNHNS, CDR2 SASEGT. The CDR3 DNA is TGTGCCAGCAGTAAAGCGGGGGGGCTGGAAGAGACCCAGTACTTC. This gives the protein CASSKAGGLEETQYF.

This clonotype was seen a few times. CDR3 sequence (DNA): TGTGCCACCAGCACCAGCGGTTACGGAGGCACAGATACGCAGTATTTT. Its translation: CATSTSGYGGTDTQYF. The rearrangement joins TRBV15 to TRBJ2-3, with D possibly TRBD2 on 5 matching bases. The CDR3 spans 16 residues. V was clipped by 4 bases and J by 1 base, with 15 bases between them. CDR1 and CDR2 from the germline V gene are LNHNV and YYDKDF (reference sequence).